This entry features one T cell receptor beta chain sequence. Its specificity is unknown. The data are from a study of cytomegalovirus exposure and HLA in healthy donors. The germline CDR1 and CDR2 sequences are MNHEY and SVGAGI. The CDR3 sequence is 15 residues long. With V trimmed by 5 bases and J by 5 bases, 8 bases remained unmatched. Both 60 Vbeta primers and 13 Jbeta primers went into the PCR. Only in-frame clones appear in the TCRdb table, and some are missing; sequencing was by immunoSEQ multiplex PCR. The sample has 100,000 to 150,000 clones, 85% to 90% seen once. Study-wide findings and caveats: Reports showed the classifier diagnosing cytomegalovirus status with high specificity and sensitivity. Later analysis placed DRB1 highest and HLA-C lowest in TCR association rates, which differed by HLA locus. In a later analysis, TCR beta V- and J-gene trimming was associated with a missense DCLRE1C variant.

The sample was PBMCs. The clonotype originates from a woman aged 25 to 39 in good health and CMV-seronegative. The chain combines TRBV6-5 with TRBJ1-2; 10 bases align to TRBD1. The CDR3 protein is CASSPDRGPGYGYTF. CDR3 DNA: TGTGCCAGCAGTCCAGACAGGGGGCCGGGTTATGGCTACACCTTC.